This record looks at one TCR beta chain sequence and its context. The data were taken from a study of tumor-infiltrating lymphocytes in oesophageal squamous cell carcinoma. With 4 bases clipped from V and 0 bases from J, the junction kept 6 bases outside the gene matches. The length of the CDR3 is 16 residues. Germline CDR1 is SGHNT and CDR2 is YYREEE (reference sequence). From the PCR reads, TCRdb called clonotypes with MiXCR, one entry per CDR3 protein. Found here are about 12,000 distinct CDR3 sequences, approximately 52% of them singletons; the top ten hold roughly 30%. The receptor comes from a female donor with esophageal squamous cell carcinoma. The source material was esophageal tumor tissue. The J gene is TRBJ2-1, the V gene TRBV5-4; 8 bases map to TRBD2. In nucleotides, the CDR3 is TGTGCCAGCAGCCGTTCGGGGGGGAACTCCTACAATGAGCAGTTCTTC. Translated: CASSRSGGNSYNEQFF.